Shown below are 20 T cell receptor beta chains from a single sample sequenced in a study of sequential checkpoint blockade in melanoma. The data were produced by immunoSEQ multiplex PCR, yet TCRdb's version contains in-frame clones alone and is incomplete. The sample contains around 2,000 clones, about 18% of which appear only once. The treatment is: randomized to nivolumab then ipilimumab (arm A) or the reverse (arm B). The source was tumor tissue (inferred from file names), collected from a patient given nivolumab and ipilimumab in sequence. The receptors derive from a human donor with melanoma.

The V gene is TRBV5-1, the J gene TRBJ1-4; D not resolved. V lost 2 bases and J lost 4, with 12 bases in between. Per germline, CDR1 SGHRS and CDR2 YFSETQ. This CDR3 comprises 15 residues. As DNA, the CDR3 is TGCGCCAGCAGCTTTAATATGGGGATTAATGAAAAACTGTTTTTT. Protein: CASSFNMGINEKLFF.

The chain links TRBV6-8 to TRBJ2-1, with TRBD1 matching over 9 bases. This CDR3 comprises 18 residues. Germline V CDR1 and CDR2: MNHGY, SAAAGT. J was trimmed by 8 bases and V by 2 bases; bases with no gene match: 16. The CDR3 DNA follows: TGTGCCAGCAGTTACGGGGGCAGGGGACAGGGACGTCCCGATGAGCAGTTCTTC. This encodes CASSYGGRGQGRPDEQFF.

By frequency in the sample, this clone is medium-sized (0.01 to 0.1%). The chain is built from TRBV11-3 and TRBJ2-3, with TRBD2 matching 12 bases. The CDR3 runs to 18 residues. Germline-derived CDR1 and CDR2 are SGHNT and YENEEA. The J segment lost 2 bases and the V segment lost 5 bases, leaving 11 bases of the junction unmatched. As DNA, the CDR3 is TGTGCCAGCAGCCAAGGATGGACTAGCGGGGCCTACACAGATACGCAGTATTTT. It translates to CASSQGWTSGAYTDTQYF.

The chain couples TRBV7-2 to TRBJ2-7, with D uncertain. The germline gives CDR1 SGHTA, CDR2 FQGNSA. This CDR3 has 13 residues. V lost 5 bases and J lost 3, with 11 bases in between. The CDR3 spells CASSPGPVYEQYF. The DNA for the CDR3 is TGTGCCAGCAGCCCAGGTCCGGTCTACGAGCAGTACTTC. The complete variable domain, with remaining parts taken from reference TRBV7-2 and TRBJ2-7, reads GAGVSQSPSNKVTEKGKDVELRCDPISGHTALYWYRQSLGQGLEFLIYFQGNSAPDKSGLPSDRFSAERTGGSVSTLTIQRTQQEDSAVYLCASSPGPVYEQYFGPGTRLTVT.

In its sample, this clone is medium-sized. The genes are TRBV6-8 and TRBJ1-3; no firm D call. The CDR3 is made up of 18 amino acids. CDR1 is MNHGY and CDR2 is SAAAGT in the germline V gene. V lost 6 bases and J 0 bases, leaving 21 bases between the germline ends. The CDR3 nucleotides are TGTGCCAGCAGCCTAAATTCCCCCCCGACGAGCTCTGGAAACACCATATATTTT. Residues: CASSLNSPPTSSGNTIYF.

The chain recombines TRBV19 with TRBJ2-5, with a possible D match to TRBD1 (5 bases). The germline V gene encodes CDR1 LNHDA and CDR2 SQIVND (reference sequence). The length of the CDR3 is 15 residues. V was shortened by 0 bases and J by 5 bases, with 13 bases between the two germline ends. The CDR3 loop is CASSIDHQGLETQYF. The CDR3 nucleotides are TGTGCCAGTAGTATAGATCATCAGGGCCTGGAGACCCAGTACTTC.

Judged by abundance, this clone is medium-sized. This chain connects TRBV9 to TRBJ1-2, with 7 bases identical to TRBD1. The CDR3 runs 15 residues. The junction had 5 bases not matched to a gene; V was cut back by 1 base and J by 2 bases. Germline V gene data show CDR1 as SGDLS and CDR2 as YYNGEE. The CDR3 loop reads CASSVTGTANYGYTF. The CDR3 DNA follows: TGTGCCAGCAGCGTAACCGGGACAGCCAACTATGGCTACACCTTC. Supplemented by reference TRBV9 and TRBJ1-2, the full variable domain reads DSGVTQTPKHLITATGQRVTLRCSPRSGDLSVYWYQQSLDQGLQFLIQYYNGEERAKGNILERFSAQQFPDLHSELNLSSLELGDSALYFCASSVTGTANYGYTFGSGTRLTVV.

By share, this clone counts as hyperexpanded. The chain is built from TRBV9 and TRBJ1-1; D possibly corresponds to TRBD1 (5 bases). Germline loops: CDR1 SGDLS, CDR2 YYNGEE. The CDR3 has 15 amino acids. Trimming took 0 bases from V and 1 from J, leaving 10 bases between them. CDR3 loop: CASSVGLGANTEAFF. The CDR3 coding sequence is TGTGCCAGCAGCGTAGGATTAGGGGCGAACACTGAAGCTTTCTTT.

There are a few counts of this clone. DNA of the CDR3: TGTGCCAGCAGTGAAGGGGAGGCAGGGCTTTTGGGGTATGGCTACACCTTC. It specifies CASSEGEAGLLGYGYTF. The V gene is TRBV6-1, the J gene TRBJ1-2; D possibly corresponds to TRBD1 (5 bases). The ends were cut back, 1 base at V and 5 bases at J, with 20 bases in the middle. CDR3 length equals 17 residues. Germline values: CDR1 MNHNS, CDR2 SASEGT.

This clone has just a few counts. The chain carries TRBV6-8 and TRBJ1-1; D is undetermined. V lost 10 bases and J 1 base, leaving 16 bases between the germline ends. Germline-derived CDR1 and CDR2 are MNHGY and SAAAGT. The CDR3 length is 14 residues. CDR3: CAISPRAENTEAFF. CDR3 in DNA: TGTGCCATCAGCCCCCGGGCGGAGAACACTGAAGCTTTCTTT.

The chain recombines TRBV18 with TRBJ1-4, with D hard to call. The CDR3 totals 15 residues. Germline V CDR1 and CDR2: KGHSH, LQKENI. The V end lost 1 base, the J end lost 0 bases, and 6 bases lay between the germline ends. The CDR3 region has the DNA TGTGCCAGCTCACCACGGGGATCAACTAATGAAAAACTGTTTTTT. This translates into CASSPRGSTNEKLFF.

CDR3 coding DNA: TGCGCCAGCAGCCCAAAGGGACAGCTAAACACTGAAGCTTTCTTT. Its protein is CASSPKGQLNTEAFF. The chain couples TRBV5-1 to TRBJ1-1; 7 nucleotides agree with TRBD1. Per the germline V gene, CDR1 is SGHRS and CDR2 is YFSETQ. The CDR3 spans 15 residues. Trimming cost V 4 bases and J 2 bases; bases outside gene matches: 8. Combining the CDR3 with reference TRBV5-1 and TRBJ1-1 gives the whole variable domain KAGVTQTPRYLIKTRGQQVTLSCSPISGHRSVSWYQQTPGQGLQFLFEYFSETQRNKGNFPGRFSGRQFSNSRSEMNVSTLELGDSALYLCASSPKGQLNTEAFFGQGTRLTVV.

This clone is classed as medium-sized (0.01 to 0.1%). The chain employs TRBV6-8 and TRBJ2-7, with D uncertain. CDR1 is MNHGY and CDR2 is SAAAGT in the germline V gene. The CDR3 is 13 residues long. V was pared by 7 bases and J by 5 bases, with 15 bases between. CDR3 protein: CASTFTASHEQYF. The CDR3, as DNA: TGTGCCAGCACCTTCACAGCGTCCCACGAGCAGTACTTC.

Ten or more counts support this clone. The rearrangement joins TRBV11-3 to TRBJ2-3; maybe TRBD2 (7 bases). V was pared by 0 bases and J by 7 bases, with 14 bases between. Germline CDR1 is SGHNT and CDR2 is YENEEA. CDR3 length equals 15 residues. Written as DNA, the CDR3 is TGTGCCAGCAGCTTAGACGGGGGGCAGGTGTATACGCAGTATTTT. This codes for CASSLDGGQVYTQYF. The whole variable domain, filled in from reference TRBV11-3 and TRBJ2-3, reads EAGVVQSPRYKIIEKKQPVAFWCNPISGHNTLYWYLQNLGQGPELLIRYENEEAVDDSQLPKDRFSAERLKGVDSTLKIQPAELGDSAVYLCASSLDGGQVYTQYFGPGTRLTVL.

V is TRBV19 and J is TRBJ2-7; 10 nucleotides align to TRBD1. With 5 bases clipped from V and 3 bases from J, the junction kept 7 bases outside the gene matches. This CDR3 contains 15 residues. Germline CDR1 is LNHDA and CDR2 is SQIVND (reference sequence). This chain's CDR3 is CASSLRQGALYEQYF. CDR3 nucleotide sequence: TGTGCCAGTAGTCTCCGACAGGGGGCCCTCTACGAGCAGTACTTC. The full variable domain, completed using reference TRBV19 and TRBJ2-7, is DGGITQSPKYLFRKEGQNVTLSCEQNLNHDAMYWYRQDPGQGLRLIYYSQIVNDFQKGDIAEGYSVSREKKESFPLTVTSAQKNPTAFYLCASSLRQGALYEQYFGPGTRLTVT.

By share, this clone ranks as medium-sized. The CDR3 bases are TGTGCCAGCAGCCCCCGGACAGGGGGGAATCAGCCCCAGCATTTT. Protein sequence: CASSPRTGGNQPQHF. The V call is TRBV6-8, the J call TRBJ1-5, with TRBD1 identical over 10 bases. The trim removed 6 bases at V and 4 bases at J, leaving 6 bases unmatched. The V gene's germline CDR1 is MNHGY and CDR2 SAAAGT. The CDR3 contains 15 residues.

This clone is labeled medium-sized. The chain links TRBV11-3 to TRBJ2-2; TRBD1 agrees at 7 bases. The CDR3 has 16 residues. Unmatched junction bases numbered 7, after V lost 4 bases and J lost 2 bases. Germline V gene lookup returns CDR1 SGHNT and CDR2 YENEEA. CDR3 sequence reads: CASSSRQGGNTGELFF. CDR3 DNA sequence: TGTGCCAGCAGCTCCCGACAGGGCGGTAACACCGGGGAGCTGTTTTTT.

This chain links TRBV5-1 with TRBJ2-7; 8 bases map to TRBD2. Germline CDR1 reads SGHRS; CDR2 reads YFSETQ. The CDR3 contains 15 residues. The V gene end was trimmed by 2 bases and the J gene end by 1 base; junction bases not matched to a gene: 5. This chain's CDR3 is CASSLERGISYEQYF. The CDR3 bases are TGCGCCAGCAGCTTAGAGCGGGGGATATCCTACGAGCAGTACTTC.

This clone came up a few times. The rearrangement links TRBV5-1 to TRBJ1-4, with 7 bases aligning to TRBD1. The CDR3 extends over 15 amino acids. The V gene end was trimmed by 4 bases and the J gene end by 3 bases; junction bases not matched to a gene: 6. Germline values: CDR1 SGHRS, CDR2 YFSETQ. The CDR3 loop is CASSTQQGSNEKLFF. DNA of the CDR3: TGCGCCAGCAGCACCCAACAGGGGTCTAATGAAAAACTGTTTTTT.

By share, this clone counts as medium-sized (0.01 to 0.1%). This rearrangement joins TRBV11-3 to TRBJ1-1; 7 bases line up with TRBD1. Germline values: CDR1 SGHNT, CDR2 YENEEA. CDR3 length equals 16 residues. J was trimmed by 11 bases and V by 5 bases; bases with no gene match: 20. CDR3 nucleotides: TGTGCCAGCAGCACCTCGGACGACAGGGTCGAAACGTCGGCTTTCTTT. Protein sequence: CASSTSDDRVETSAFF.